These 16 T cell receptor beta chains were all obtained from the same sample, sequenced in a study of chemoradiotherapy in HPV16-positive cancers. TCRdb keeps only in-frame clones here, not all; method: immunoSEQ multiplex PCR. The data show more than 15,000 clones, 79% seen once. This sample was gathered from a patient who underwent chemoradiotherapy. All receptors derive from a human donor with HPV-associated anogenital cancer.

V usage is TRBV27 and J usage is TRBJ2-3; D is uncertain. V was clipped by 5 bases and J by 1 base, with 4 bases between them. Germline V gives CDR1 MNHEY, CDR2 SMNVEV (reference sequence). There are 12 residues in the CDR3. For the CDR3, the DNA is TGTGCCAGCAGTCGCGGCACAGATACGCAGTATTTT. Its translation: CASSRGTDTQYF.

This clone was recorded only once. This sequence joins TRBV30 and TRBJ1-1; D might be TRBD1 (5 bases). Germline V lookup: CDR1 GTSNPN, CDR2 SVGIG (reference sequence). V was trimmed by 2 bases and J by 5 bases, leaving 12 bases between them. The CDR3 covers 13 residues. The CDR3 DNA reads as TGTGCCTGGAGTCTCACGGGGGATACTGAAGCTTTCTTT. It is translated as CAWSLTGDTEAFF. The full variable domain, in which reference TRBV30 and TRBJ1-1 provide the parts outside the CDR3, is SQTIHQWPATLVQPVGSPLSLECTVEGTSNPNLYWYRQAAGRGLQLLFYSVGIGQISSEVPQNLSASRPQDRQFILSSKKLLLSDSGFYLCAWSLTGDTEAFFGQGTRLTVV.

The genes are TRBV5-6 and TRBJ2-3, with a weak D call TRBD2 (6 bases). Trimming removed 4 bases at V and 2 bases at J, with 14 bases between. Germline V CDR1 and CDR2: SGHDT, YYEEEE. The CDR3 is 15 residues long. As DNA, the CDR3 is TGTGCCAGCAGCCTCTTTAGCGGTAACACAGATACGCAGTATTTT. Translating gives CASSLFSGNTDTQYF.

The chain carries TRBV4-1 and TRBJ1-1, with TRBD1 matching over 9 bases. Germline V lookup: CDR1 MGHRA, CDR2 YSYEKL. With V trimmed by 4 bases and J by 6 bases, 6 bases remained unmatched. The CDR3 length is 14 residues. The chain's CDR3 is CASSLRTGAAEAFF. The DNA for the CDR3 is TGCGCCAGCAGCCTCCGGACAGGGGCCGCTGAAGCTTTCTTT.

V gene TRBV2 combines with J gene TRBJ1-1; TRBD1 matches at 7 bases. Per germline, CDR1 SNHLY and CDR2 FYNNEI. The CDR3 spans 16 residues. V was clipped by 9 bases and J by 0 bases; unmatched bases: 13. CDR3 DNA sequence: TGTGCCAGTTCAGTCGGGACAGAAGCTATGAACACTGAAGCTTTCTTT. This sequence encodes CASSVGTEAMNTEAFF.

About this clone: This sample also contains other DNA sequences that code for the same CDR3. The V and J genes are TRBV21-1 and TRBJ1-1. TRBV21-1 is noted as a pseudogene. The length of the CDR3 is 14 residues. CDR3 in DNA: TGTGCCAGCAGCAAAGAAACCGCGAACACTGAAGCTTTCTTT. Amino acids: CASSKETANTEAFF.

The chain is built from TRBV19 and TRBJ2-7; 9 nucleotides agree with TRBD1. V gave up 6 bases and J gave up 5 bases; unmatched junction bases: 8. The CDR3 has 14 residues. Germline CDR1 LNHDA, CDR2 SQIVND (reference sequence). CDR3 sequence: CASSLRQGVHEQYF. The CDR3 nucleotides read TGTGCCAGTAGCCTAAGACAGGGGGTCCACGAGCAGTACTTC.

V is TRBV6-5 and J is TRBJ1-2; no clear D gene. The CDR3 is made up of 15 amino acids. Trimming removed 2 bases from V and 3 bases from J, with 13 bases in between. In germline, CDR1 is MNHEY, CDR2 SVGAGI. The CDR3 nucleotides read TGTGCCAGCAGTTACAGATACGGAGGGTACTATGGCTACACCTTC. This encodes CASSYRYGGYYGYTF.

The chain is built from TRBV19 and TRBJ1-5; 7 nucleotides line up with TRBD1. CDR3 length: 14 residues. CDR1 and CDR2 from the germline V gene are LNHDA and SQIVND (reference sequence). The V segment lost 4 bases and the J segment 5 bases; nucleotides outside the gene matches: 5. CDR3 nucleotide sequence: TGTGCCAGTAGTAGGCAGGGGGGTGATCAGCCCCAGCATTTT. This encodes CASSRQGGDQPQHF.

This clone was recorded once. The chain links TRBV4-1 to TRBJ1-6; D is uncertain. Trimming removed 0 bases at V and 7 bases at J, with 7 bases between. Per germline, CDR1 MGHRA and CDR2 YSYEKL. This CDR3 comprises 14 residues. This chain's CDR3 is CASSQDLLNSPLHF. In DNA, the CDR3 is TGCGCCAGCAGCCAAGATCTCCTCAATTCACCCCTCCACTTT.

The V call is TRBV9, the J call TRBJ2-2; unclear D gene. Deletions cut 3 bases from V and 7 bases from J, with 13 bases between. The germline V gene has CDR1 SGDLS and CDR2 YYNGEE. The CDR3 contains 14 residues. The CDR3 here is CASSGLPTGGELFF. CDR3 in DNA: TGTGCCAGCAGCGGTCTCCCCACGGGCGGGGAGCTGTTTTTT. Drawing the rest from reference TRBV9 and TRBJ2-2, the complete variable domain is DSGVTQTPKHLITATGQRVTLRCSPRSGDLSVYWYQQSLDQGLQFLIQYYNGEERAKGNILERFSAQQFPDLHSELNLSSLELGDSALYFCASSGLPTGGELFFGEGSRLTVL.

This clone showed up just once. The chain joins TRBV6-6 to TRBJ1-5; TRBD1 agrees at 7 bases. The CDR3 extends over 16 amino acids. Germline CDR1 reads MNHNY; CDR2 reads SVGAGI (reference sequence). V trimming: 2 bases; J trimming: 6 bases; junction bases outside the gene matches: 10. In DNA, the CDR3 is TGTGCCAGCAGTTACGGGATTGACAGGGCAGGTCAGCCCCAGCATTTT. Residues: CASSYGIDRAGQPQHF.

The chain recombines TRBV5-5 with TRBJ1-1; 8 bases line up with TRBD1. J lost 1 base, V lost 4 bases, and 3 bases had no gene match. This CDR3 has 14 amino acids. The germline V gene has CDR1 SGHKS and CDR2 YYEKEE (reference sequence). The CDR3 region is CASSRGQGNTEAFF. As DNA, the CDR3 is TGTGCCAGCAGCAGAGGACAGGGGAACACTGAAGCTTTCTTT. The complete variable domain, with remaining parts taken from reference TRBV5-5 and TRBJ1-1, reads DAGVTQSPTHLIKTRGQQVTLRCSPISGHKSVSWYQQVLGQGPQFIFQYYEKEERGRGNFPDRFSARQFPNYSSELNVNALLLGDSALYLCASSRGQGNTEAFFGQGTRLTVV.

In its sample, this clone was seen once. This chain links TRBV27 with TRBJ1-1; possibly TRBD1 for D (5 bases). V was cut by 6 bases and J by 0 bases, with 17 bases left in between. The CDR3 contains 16 residues. The V gene's germline CDR1 is MNHEY and CDR2 SMNVEV (reference sequence). For the CDR3, the DNA is TGTGCCAGCAGCGGATTGCTGGGGCCGCTGAACACTGAAGCTTTCTTT. The encoded protein is CASSGLLGPLNTEAFF.

For this clone: At one boundary the junction diverges from the germline segment, which might be a read error. The genes are TRBV7-9 and TRBJ2-7; D unclear. The germline V gene encodes CDR1 SEHNR and CDR2 FQNEAQ (reference sequence). This CDR3 contains 15 residues. CDR3 residues: CASSLESLPSHEQYF. The DNA of the CDR3 is TGTGCCAGCAGCTTAGAATCCCTACCGAGTCACGAGCAGTACTTT.

CDR3 in DNA: TGTGCCAGCAGCGTAGGCCCGCTGGGGACAGATACGCAGTATTTT. This translates into CASSVGPLGTDTQYF. The V and J genes are TRBV9 and TRBJ2-3, with D unclear. Per the germline V gene, CDR1 is SGDLS and CDR2 is YYNGEE. The CDR3 length is 15 residues. Trimming took 0 bases from V and 3 from J, leaving 11 bases between them. The full variable domain, in which reference TRBV9 and TRBJ2-3 provide the parts outside the CDR3, is DSGVTQTPKHLITATGQRVTLRCSPRSGDLSVYWYQQSLDQGLQFLIQYYNGEERAKGNILERFSAQQFPDLHSELNLSSLELGDSALYFCASSVGPLGTDTQYFGPGTRLTVL.